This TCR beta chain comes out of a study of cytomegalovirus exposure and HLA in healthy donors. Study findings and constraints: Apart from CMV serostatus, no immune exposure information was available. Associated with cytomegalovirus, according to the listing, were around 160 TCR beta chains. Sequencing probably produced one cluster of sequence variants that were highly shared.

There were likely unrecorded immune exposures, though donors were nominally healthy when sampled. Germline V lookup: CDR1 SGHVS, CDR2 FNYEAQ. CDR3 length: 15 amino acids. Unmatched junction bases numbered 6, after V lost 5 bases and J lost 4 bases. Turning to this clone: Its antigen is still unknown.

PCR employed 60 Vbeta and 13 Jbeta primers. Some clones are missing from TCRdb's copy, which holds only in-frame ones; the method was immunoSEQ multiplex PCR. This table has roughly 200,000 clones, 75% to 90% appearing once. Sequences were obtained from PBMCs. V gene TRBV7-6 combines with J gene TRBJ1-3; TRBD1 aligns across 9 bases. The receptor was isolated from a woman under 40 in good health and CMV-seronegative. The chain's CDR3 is CASSLQGAWGNTIYF. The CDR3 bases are TGTGCCAGCAGCCTACAGGGGGCTTGGGGAAACACCATATATTTT.